The present T cell receptor (beta chain) was sequenced within a study of identical twins. TCRdb reanalysed the 5' RACE reads using MiXCR and keeps one entry per CDR3 protein. The data show about 430,000 distinct CDR3 sequences, about 18% seen once. Findings and limits, study-wide: The degree of excess twin sharing was weaker in beta out-of-frame sequences.

Healthy Caucasians provided all donations. This clonotype has at least ten counts. No antigen is known for it. CDR3 size: 12 residues. CDR1 and CDR2 from the germline V gene are SGHKS and YYEKEE (reference sequence). V was shortened by 3 bases and J by 8 bases, with 11 bases between the two germline ends. The chain combines TRBV5-5 with TRBJ1-2; D call uncertain. Sequencing was performed on naive T cells sorted from blood. The receptor's source is a man aged 50 to 60 in good health. CDR3 loop: CASSSTVVGYTF. CDR3 DNA: TGTGCCAGCAGCTCAACGGTGGTCGGCTACACCTTC.